This T cell receptor (beta chain) stems from a study of T cell repertoires in cytomegalovirus infection. Across the study: Indications of both CMV infection and matching HLA type were provided by public TCR beta signatures.

One entry per CDR3 protein, called by TCRdb with MiXCR from the reads. The sample has approximately 100,000 distinct CDR3 sequences; around a quarter are singletons. Worth noting for this clonotype: No antigen is known for it.

Broader study findings: Based on cumulative public TCR beta family frequency, carriers of CMV plus the relevant HLA were identified. The ex vivo response showed dominance by HLA-C-restricted CMV-specific TCR beta clonotypes.

V was trimmed by 2 bases and J by 8 bases, leaving 9 bases between them. This CDR3 region has 13 residues. Germline V lookup: CDR1 SGHVS, CDR2 FNYEAQ. The chain joins TRBV7-6 to TRBJ1-4; no definite D call. The receptor comes from a human donor in good health (CMV status not recorded). Some clones in this sample may be carry-over from other donors' samples. Specimen: CD8+ T cells from PBMCs. The CDR3 spells CASSLIGSEKLFF. In DNA, the CDR3 is TGTGCCAGCAGCTTAATCGGGAGCGAAAAACTGTTTTTT. Variable domain in full (rest from reference TRBV7-6 and TRBJ1-4): GAGVSQSPRYKVTKRGQDVALRCDPISGHVSLYWYRQALGQGPEFLTYFNYEAQQDKSGLPNDRFSAERPEGSISTLTIQRTEQRDSAMYRCASSLIGSEKLFFGSGTQLSVL.